This T cell receptor (beta chain) emerged from a study of shared clonotypes between healthy human individuals. Findings and caveats of the study: Clonotypes that were shared across four donors made up around 5% of naive CD4 clonotypes.

Libraries were prepared by immunoSEQ multiplex PCR; TCRdb keeps only in-frame clonotypes and omits some of them. The repertoire holds approximately 2.5 million clones, with 85% to 95% as singletons. Adult Caucasians living in Nashville, Tennessee made up all of the donors. In the case of this clone: Its specificity is unknown.

This sequence was found in a man between 18 and 29 years old in good health. Sequencing input: naive CD4+ T cells sorted from blood. Regarding subset: CD45RA+ positively selected.

CDR3 in DNA: TGTGCCAGCAGAAGGACAGGGAACAATGAGCAGTTCTTC. Encoded protein: CASRRTGNNEQFF. This sequence joins TRBV6-5 and TRBJ2-1; 8 nucleotides align to TRBD1. The germline CDR1 and CDR2 sequences are MNHEY and SVGAGI. The J segment lost 5 bases and the V segment lost 6 bases, leaving 3 bases of the junction unmatched. The CDR3 runs to 13 residues.